This T cell receptor beta chain was sequenced in a study of cytomegalovirus exposure and HLA in healthy donors. Primers: 60 Vbeta forward and 13 Jbeta reverse. TCRdb's table, derived via immunoSEQ multiplex PCR, lists solely in-frame clones and lacks some. This table has 150,000 to 200,000 clones, around 86% appearing once. This clone appeared once. Antigen: not known. Findings and limits, study-wide: The later analysis indicated that the majority of CMV-associated TCR beta chains appeared HLA-restricted. According to the study, about 180 TCR beta chains were cytomegalovirus-associated. Indistinguishability led to the exclusion of some V segments, TRBV6-2 and TRBV6-3 included. Later, an analysis showed that TCR beta chains associated with HLA were more clonally expanded than others that were equally common.

In germline, CDR1 is SGHTA, CDR2 FQGNSA. This CDR3 region has 16 residues. The V gene end was trimmed by 1 base and the J gene end by 9 bases; junction bases not matched to a gene: 9. What was sequenced was PBMCs. The chain combines TRBV7-2 with TRBJ1-6; 7 bases fit TRBD1. This receptor was obtained from a woman in her 50s in good health and CMV-seropositive. Written as DNA, the CDR3 is TGTGCCAGCAGCTTAGAGGGCACAGGGGTAGGTTCACCCCTCCACTTT. Its protein product is CASSLEGTGVGSPLHF.